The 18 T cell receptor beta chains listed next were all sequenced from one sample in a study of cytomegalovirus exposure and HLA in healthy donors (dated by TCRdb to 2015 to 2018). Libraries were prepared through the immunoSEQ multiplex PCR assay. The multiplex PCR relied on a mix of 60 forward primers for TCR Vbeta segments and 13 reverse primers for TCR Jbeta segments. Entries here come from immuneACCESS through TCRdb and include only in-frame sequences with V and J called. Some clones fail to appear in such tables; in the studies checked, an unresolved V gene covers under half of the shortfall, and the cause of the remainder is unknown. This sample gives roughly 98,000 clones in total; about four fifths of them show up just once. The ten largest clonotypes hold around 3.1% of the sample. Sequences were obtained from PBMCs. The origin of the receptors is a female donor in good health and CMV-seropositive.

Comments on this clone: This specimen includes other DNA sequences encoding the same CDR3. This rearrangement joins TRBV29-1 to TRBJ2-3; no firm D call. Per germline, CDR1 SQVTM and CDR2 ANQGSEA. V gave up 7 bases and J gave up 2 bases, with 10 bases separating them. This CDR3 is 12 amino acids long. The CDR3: CSGIKHTDTQYF. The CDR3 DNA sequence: TGCAGCGGAATAAAACACACAGATACGCAGTATTTT.

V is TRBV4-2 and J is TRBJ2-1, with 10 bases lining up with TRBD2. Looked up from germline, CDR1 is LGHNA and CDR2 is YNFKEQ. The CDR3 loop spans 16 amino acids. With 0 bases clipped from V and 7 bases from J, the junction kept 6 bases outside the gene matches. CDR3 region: CASSQEASGSRNEQFF. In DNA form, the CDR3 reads TGTGCCAGCAGCCAAGAGGCTAGCGGGAGTAGGAATGAGCAGTTCTTC.

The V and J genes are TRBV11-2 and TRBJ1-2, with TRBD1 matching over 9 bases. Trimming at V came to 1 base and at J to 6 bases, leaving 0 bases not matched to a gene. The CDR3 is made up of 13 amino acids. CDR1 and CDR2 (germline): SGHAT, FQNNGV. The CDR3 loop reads CASSLGDRDGYTF. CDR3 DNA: TGTGCCAGCAGCTTAGGGGACAGGGATGGCTACACCTTC. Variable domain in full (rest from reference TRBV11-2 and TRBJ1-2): EAGVAQSPRYKIIEKRQSVAFWCNPISGHATLYWYQQILGQGPKLLIQFQNNGVVDDSQLPKDRFSAERLKGVDSTLKIQPAKLEDSAVYLCASSLGDRDGYTFGSGTRLTVV.

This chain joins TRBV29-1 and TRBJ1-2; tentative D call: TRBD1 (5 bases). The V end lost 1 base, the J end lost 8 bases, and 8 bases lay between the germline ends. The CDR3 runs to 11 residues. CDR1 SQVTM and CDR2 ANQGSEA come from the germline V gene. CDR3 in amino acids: CSVEGQGGYTF. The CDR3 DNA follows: TGCAGCGTTGAAGGTCAGGGCGGCTACACCTTC.

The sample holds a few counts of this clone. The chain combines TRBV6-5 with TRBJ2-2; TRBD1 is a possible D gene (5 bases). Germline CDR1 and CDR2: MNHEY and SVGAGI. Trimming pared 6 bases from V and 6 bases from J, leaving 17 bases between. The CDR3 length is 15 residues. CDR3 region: CASSPRSQAPGELFF. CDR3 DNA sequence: TGTGCCAGCAGCCCGAGGTCACAGGCTCCCGGGGAGCTGTTTTTT.

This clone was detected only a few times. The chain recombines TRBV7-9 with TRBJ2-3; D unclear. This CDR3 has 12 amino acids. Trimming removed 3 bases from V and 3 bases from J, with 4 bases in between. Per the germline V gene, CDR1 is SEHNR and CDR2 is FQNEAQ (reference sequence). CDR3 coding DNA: TGTGCCAGCAGCTTCCTGACAGATACGCAGTATTTT. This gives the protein CASSFLTDTQYF. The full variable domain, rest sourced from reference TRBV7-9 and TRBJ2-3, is DTGVSQNPRHKITKRGQNVTFRCDPISEHNRLYWYRQTLGQGPEFLTYFQNEAQLEKSRLLSDRFSAERPKGSFSTLEIQRTEQGDSAMYLCASSFLTDTQYFGPGTRLTVL.

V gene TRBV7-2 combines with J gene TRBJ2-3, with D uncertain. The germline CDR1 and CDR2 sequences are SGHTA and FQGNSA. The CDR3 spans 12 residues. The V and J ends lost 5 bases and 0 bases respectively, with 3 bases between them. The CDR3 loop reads CASSRSTDTQYF. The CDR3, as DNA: TGTGCCAGCAGCCGTAGCACAGATACGCAGTATTTT.

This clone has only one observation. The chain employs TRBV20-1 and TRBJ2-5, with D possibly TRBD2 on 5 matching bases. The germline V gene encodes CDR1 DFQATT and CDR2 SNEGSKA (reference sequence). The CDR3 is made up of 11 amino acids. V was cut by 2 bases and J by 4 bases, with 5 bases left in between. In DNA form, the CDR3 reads TGCAGTGCTAGAAGCGGAGAGACCCAGTACTTC. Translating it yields CSARSGETQYF.

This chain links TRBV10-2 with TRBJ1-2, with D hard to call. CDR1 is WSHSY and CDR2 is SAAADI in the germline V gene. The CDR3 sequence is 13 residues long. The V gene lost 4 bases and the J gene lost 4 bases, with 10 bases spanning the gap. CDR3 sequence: CASSGRLSYGYTF. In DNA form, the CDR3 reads TGCGCCAGCAGTGGCCGACTGAGCTATGGCTACACCTTC.

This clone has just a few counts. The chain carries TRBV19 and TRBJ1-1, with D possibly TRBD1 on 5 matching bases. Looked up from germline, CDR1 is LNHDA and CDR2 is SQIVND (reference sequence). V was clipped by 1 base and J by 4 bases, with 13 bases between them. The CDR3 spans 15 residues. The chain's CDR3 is CASSIASGLGTEAFF. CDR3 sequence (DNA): TGTGCCAGTAGTATAGCCTCAGGGCTAGGCACTGAAGCTTTCTTT.

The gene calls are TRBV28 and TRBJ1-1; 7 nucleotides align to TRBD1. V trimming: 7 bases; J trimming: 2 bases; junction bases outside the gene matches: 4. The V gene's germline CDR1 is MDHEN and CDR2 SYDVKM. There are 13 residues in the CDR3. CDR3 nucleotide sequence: TGTGCCAGCATGCGACAGGGAAACACTGAAGCTTTCTTT. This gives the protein CASMRQGNTEAFF.

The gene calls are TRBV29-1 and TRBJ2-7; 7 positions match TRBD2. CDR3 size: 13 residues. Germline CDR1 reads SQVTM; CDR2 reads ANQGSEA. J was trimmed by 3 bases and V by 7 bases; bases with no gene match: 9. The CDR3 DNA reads TGCAGCGCCTCGCGGGGGAGAAGCTACGAGCAGTACTTC. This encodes CSASRGRSYEQYF.

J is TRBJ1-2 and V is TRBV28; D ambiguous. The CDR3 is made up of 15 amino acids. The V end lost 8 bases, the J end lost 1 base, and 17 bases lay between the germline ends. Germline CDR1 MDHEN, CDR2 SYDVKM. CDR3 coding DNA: TGTGCCAGCGCGGCACTCCCCATAGTTAACTATGGCTACACCTTC. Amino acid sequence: CASAALPIVNYGYTF.

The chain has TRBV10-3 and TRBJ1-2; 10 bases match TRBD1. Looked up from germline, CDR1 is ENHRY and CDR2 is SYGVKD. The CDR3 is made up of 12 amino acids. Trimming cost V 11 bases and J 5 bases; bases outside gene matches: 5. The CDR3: CAGGQGNYGYTF. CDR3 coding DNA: TGTGCCGGGGGACAGGGGAATTATGGCTACACCTTC.

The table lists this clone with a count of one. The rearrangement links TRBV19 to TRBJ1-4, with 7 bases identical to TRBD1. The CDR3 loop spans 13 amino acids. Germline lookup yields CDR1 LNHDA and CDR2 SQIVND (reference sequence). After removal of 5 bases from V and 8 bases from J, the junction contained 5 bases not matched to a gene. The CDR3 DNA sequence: TGTGCCAGTAGTGGACTGGACAGGGAAAAACTGTTTTTT. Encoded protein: CASSGLDREKLFF.

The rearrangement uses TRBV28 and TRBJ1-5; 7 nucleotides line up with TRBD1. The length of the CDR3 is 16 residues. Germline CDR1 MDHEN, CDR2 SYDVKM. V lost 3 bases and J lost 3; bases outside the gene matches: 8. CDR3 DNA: TGTGCCAGCAGTTTCCCGGGACAGTATGTCAATCAGCCCCAGCATTTT. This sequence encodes CASSFPGQYVNQPQHF.

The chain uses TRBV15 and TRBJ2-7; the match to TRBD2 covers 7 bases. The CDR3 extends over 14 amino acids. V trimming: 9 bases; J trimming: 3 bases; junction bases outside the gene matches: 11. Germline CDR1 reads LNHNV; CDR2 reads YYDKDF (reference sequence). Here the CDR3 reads CATQPAGRVYEQYF. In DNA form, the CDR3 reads TGTGCCACTCAACCAGCGGGGAGGGTCTACGAGCAGTACTTC.

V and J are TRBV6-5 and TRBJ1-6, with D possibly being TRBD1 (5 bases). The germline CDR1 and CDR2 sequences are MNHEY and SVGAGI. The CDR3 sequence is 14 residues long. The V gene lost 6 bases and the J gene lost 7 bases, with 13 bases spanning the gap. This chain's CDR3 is CASRKRQSNSPLHF. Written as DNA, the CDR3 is TGTGCCAGCAGGAAACGACAGTCCAATTCACCCCTCCACTTT.